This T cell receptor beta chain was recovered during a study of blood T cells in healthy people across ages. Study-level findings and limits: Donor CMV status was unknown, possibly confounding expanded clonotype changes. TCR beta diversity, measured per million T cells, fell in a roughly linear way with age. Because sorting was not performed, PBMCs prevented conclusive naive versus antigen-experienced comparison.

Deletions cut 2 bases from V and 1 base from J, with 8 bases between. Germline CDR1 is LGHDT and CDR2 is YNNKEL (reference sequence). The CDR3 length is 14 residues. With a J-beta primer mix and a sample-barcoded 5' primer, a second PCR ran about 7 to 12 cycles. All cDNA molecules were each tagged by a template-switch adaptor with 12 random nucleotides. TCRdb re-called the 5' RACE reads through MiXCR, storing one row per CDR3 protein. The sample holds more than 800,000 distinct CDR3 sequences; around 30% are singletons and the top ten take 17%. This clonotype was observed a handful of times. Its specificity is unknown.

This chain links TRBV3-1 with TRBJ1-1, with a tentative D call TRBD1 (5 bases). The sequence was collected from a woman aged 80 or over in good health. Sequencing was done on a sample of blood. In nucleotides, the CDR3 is TGTGCCAGCAGCCAAAAGGGACGGAACACTGAAGCTTTCTTT. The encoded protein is CASSQKGRNTEAFF.